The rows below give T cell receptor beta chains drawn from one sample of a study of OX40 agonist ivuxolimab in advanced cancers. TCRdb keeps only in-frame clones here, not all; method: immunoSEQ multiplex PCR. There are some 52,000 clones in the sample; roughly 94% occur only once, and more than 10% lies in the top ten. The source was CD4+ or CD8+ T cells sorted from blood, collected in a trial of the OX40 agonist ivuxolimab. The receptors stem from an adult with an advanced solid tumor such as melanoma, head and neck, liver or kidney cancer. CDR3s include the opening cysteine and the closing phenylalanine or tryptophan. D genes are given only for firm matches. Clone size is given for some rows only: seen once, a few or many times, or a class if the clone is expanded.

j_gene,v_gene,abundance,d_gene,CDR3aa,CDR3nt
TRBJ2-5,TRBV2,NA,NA,CASSEAYLGGGNQETQYF,TGTGCCAGCAGTGAAGCGTACCTTGGGGGGGGCAATCAAGAGACCCAGTACTTC
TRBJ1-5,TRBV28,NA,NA,CASSSSSDWGYQPQHF,TGTGCCAGCAGTTCCTCATCGGACTGGGGGTATCAGCCCCAGCATTTT
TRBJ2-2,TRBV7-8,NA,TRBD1,CASSFRGTANTGELFF,TGTGCCAGCAGCTTTAGGGGGACAGCGAACACCGGGGAGCTGTTTTTT
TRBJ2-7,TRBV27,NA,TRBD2,CASSSAFVAGPYEQYF,TGTGCCAGCAGCTCCGCTTTCGTAGCGGGTCCTTACGAGCAGTACTTC
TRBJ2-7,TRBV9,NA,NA,CASSPSSVGAGYEQYF,TGTGCCAGCAGCCCGTCGTCGGTAGGGGCCGGCTACGAGCAGTACTTC
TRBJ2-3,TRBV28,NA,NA,CATNDPQYNPSTDTQYF,TGTGCCACCAATGACCCGCAGTATAATCCTAGCACAGATACGCAGTATTTT
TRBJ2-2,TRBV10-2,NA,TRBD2,CASSEGTSGDWNTGELFF,TGCGCCAGCAGTGAAGGGACTAGCGGGGATTGGAACACCGGGGAGCTGTTTTTT
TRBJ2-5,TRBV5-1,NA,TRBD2,CASSIVGGTEETQYF,TGCGCCAGCAGCATAGTCGGGGGGACTGAGGAGACCCAGTACTTC
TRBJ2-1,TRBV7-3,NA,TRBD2,CASSLGTSSDEQFF,TGTGCCAGCAGCTTAGGGACTAGCAGCGATGAGCAGTTCTTC
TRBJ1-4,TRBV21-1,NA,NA,CASSSEGDRALKLWTNEKLFF,TGTGCCAGCAGCTCCGAGGGGGACCGGGCGCTAAAACTGTGGACTAATGAAAAACTGTTTTTT
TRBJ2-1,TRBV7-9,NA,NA,CASSFRDSSYNEQFF,TGTGCCAGCAGCTTCCGGGACTCCTCCTACAATGAGCAGTTCTTC
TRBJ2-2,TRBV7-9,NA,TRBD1,CASSLAWQGASFGELFF,TGTGCCAGCAGCTTAGCGTGGCAGGGGGCGAGTTTCGGGGAGCTGTTTTTT
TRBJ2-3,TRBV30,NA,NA,CAWSVSEPDTQYF,TGTGCCTGGAGTGTAAGCGAGCCAGATACGCAGTATTTT
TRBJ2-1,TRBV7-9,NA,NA,CASSSGQLYNEQFF,TGTGCCAGCAGCTCAGGACAGCTATACAATGAGCAGTTCTTC
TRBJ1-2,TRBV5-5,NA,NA,CASSLAESAGYTF,TGTGCCAGCAGCTTGGCCGAGTCAGCGGGCTACACCTTC
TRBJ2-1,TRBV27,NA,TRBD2,CASATSGSRNEQFF,TGTGCCAGCGCGACTAGCGGGAGCCGAAATGAGCAGTTCTTC
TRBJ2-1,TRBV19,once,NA,CASSISSWNEQFF,TGTGCCAGTAGTATCTCCTCTTGGAATGAGCAGTTCTTC
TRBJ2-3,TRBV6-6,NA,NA,CASSYHSQWGDTQYF,TGTGCCAGCAGTTACCATAGCCAATGGGGCGATACGCAGTATTTT
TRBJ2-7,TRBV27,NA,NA,CASTYRDPANEQYF,TGTGCCAGCACCTACCGGGACCCCGCAAACGAGCAGTACTTC
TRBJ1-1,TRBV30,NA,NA,CALEGGWTEAFF,TGTGCTCTCGAGGGGGGTTGGACTGAAGCTTTCTTT
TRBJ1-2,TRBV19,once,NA,CASSIGHLGGYTF,TGTGCCAGTAGTATAGGACACCTCGGCGGCTACACCTTC
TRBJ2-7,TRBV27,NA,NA,CASSLLGGAYEQYF,TGTGCCAGCAGTTTATTGGGGGGCGCCTACGAGCAGTACTTC
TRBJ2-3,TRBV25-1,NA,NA,CASSISGVSTDTQYF,TGTGCCAGCAGCATATCCGGAGTGAGCACAGATACGCAGTATTTT
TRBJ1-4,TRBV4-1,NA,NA,CASSQPAGNEKLFF,TGCGCCAGCAGCCAACCGGCTGGTAATGAAAAACTGTTTTTT
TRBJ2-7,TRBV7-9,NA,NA,CASSLANHGGYEQYF,TGTGCCAGCAGCTTAGCTAACCACGGGGGATACGAGCAGTACTTC
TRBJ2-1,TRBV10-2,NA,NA,CASSESTFGTYNEQFF,TGCGCCAGCAGTGAGTCGACCTTCGGGACCTACAATGAGCAGTTCTTC
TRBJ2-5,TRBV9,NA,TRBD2,CASSGGPHQETQYF,TGTGCCAGTTCGGGAGGGCCACACCAAGAGACCCAGTACTTC
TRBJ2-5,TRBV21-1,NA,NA,CASSKPRASSRSQETQYF,TGTGCCAGCAGCAAACCTCGGGCCAGTTCGCGTAGCCAAGAGACCCAGTACTTC